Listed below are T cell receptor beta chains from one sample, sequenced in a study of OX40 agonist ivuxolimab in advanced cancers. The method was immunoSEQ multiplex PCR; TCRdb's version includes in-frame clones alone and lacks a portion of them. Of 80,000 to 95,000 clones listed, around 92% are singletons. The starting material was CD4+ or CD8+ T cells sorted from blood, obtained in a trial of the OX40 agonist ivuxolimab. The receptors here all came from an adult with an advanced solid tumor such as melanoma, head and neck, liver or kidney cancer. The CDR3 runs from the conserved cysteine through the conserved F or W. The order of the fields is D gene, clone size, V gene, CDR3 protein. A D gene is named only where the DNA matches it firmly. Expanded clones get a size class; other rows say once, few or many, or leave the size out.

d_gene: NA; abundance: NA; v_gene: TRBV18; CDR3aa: CASSRTLPGSQQLGETQYF
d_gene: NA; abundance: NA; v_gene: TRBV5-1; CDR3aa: CASSLWTDTYEQYF
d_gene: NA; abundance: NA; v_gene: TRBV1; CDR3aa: CTSRFGQGGPEAFF
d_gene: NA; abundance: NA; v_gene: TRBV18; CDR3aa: CASSPGQIAGNTIYF
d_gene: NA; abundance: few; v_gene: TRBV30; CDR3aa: CAWTLNTEAFF
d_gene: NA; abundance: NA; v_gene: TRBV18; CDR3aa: CASSPDTAEAFF
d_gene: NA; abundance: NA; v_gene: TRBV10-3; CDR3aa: CAINGGSSYNEQFF
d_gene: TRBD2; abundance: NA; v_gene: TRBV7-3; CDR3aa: CASSLSDRGLAGVSYNEQFF
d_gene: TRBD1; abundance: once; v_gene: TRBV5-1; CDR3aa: CASSEGQWNANEKLFF
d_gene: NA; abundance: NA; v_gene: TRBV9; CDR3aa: CASSVAGTPNTEAFF
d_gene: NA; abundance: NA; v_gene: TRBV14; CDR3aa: CASSQLRRQETQYF
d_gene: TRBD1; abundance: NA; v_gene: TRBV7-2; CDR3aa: CASSLVGSGGAGGYTF
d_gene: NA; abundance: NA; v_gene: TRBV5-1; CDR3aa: CASSLALPGANVLTF
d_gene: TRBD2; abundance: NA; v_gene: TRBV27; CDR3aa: CASSPQPGLGREQYF
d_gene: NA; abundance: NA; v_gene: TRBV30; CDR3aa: CAWSLGVTGGDTQYF
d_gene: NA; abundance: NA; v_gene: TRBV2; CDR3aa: CASRLATNTGELFF
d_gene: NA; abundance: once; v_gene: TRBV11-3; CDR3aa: CASSPTGTSQETQYF
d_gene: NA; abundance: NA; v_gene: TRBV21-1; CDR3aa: CASKDATGRYEQYF
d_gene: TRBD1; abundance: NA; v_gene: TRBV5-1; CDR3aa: CASRTGQETDTQYF
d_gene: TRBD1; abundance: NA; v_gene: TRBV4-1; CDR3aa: CASSLRRAGTGERGAYEQYF
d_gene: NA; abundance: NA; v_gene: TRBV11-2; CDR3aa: CASSPGQNTEAFF
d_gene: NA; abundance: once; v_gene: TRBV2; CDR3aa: CASSGRRNTGELFF
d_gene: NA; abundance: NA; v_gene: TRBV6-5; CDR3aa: CASSQGGHGYTF
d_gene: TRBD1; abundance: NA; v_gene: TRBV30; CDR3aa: CAWGTGPYEQYF
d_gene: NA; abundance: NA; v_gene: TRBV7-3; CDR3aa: CASSLSPGAGGTDTQYF
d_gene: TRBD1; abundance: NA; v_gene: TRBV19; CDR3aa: CASSLRQGGETQYF
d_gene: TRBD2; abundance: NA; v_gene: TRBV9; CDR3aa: CASGRAGGTYEQYF
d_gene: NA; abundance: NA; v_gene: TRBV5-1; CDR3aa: CASRDKVAGELFF
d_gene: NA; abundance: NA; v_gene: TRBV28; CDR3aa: CASTSVGAYTEAFF
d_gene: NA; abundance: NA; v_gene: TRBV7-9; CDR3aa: CASSSRPAGNTEAFF
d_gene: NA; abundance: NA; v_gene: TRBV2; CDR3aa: CASRADSYEQYF
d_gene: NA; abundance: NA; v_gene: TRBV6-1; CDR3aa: CASSDRGRAYNEQFF
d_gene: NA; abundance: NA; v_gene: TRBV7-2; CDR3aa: CASSLDFTTNEKLFF
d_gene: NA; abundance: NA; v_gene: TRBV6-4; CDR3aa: CASSEDGSSYNEQFF
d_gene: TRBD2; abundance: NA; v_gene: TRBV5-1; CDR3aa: CASSPDLAGAGDTQYF
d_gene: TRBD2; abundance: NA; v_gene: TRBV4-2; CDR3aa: CASSRQEGLASGELFF
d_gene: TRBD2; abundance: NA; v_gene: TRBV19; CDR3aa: CATGGDTQYF
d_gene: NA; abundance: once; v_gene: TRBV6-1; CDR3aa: CASSVTENTEAFF
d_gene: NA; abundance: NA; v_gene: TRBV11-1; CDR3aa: CASSFNSGTDTQYF
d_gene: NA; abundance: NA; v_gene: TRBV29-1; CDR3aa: CSVGLGEKLFF
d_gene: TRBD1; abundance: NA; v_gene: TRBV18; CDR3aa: CASSPGPGQGVYEQFF
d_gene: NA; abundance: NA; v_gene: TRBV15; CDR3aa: CATSRDLRYEQYF
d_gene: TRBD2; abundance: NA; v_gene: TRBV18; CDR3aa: CASSLTSGGITDTQYF
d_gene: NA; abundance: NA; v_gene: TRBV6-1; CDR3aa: CASSVGQIMNTEAFF
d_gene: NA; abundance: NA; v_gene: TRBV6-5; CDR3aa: CASRAPNTGELFF
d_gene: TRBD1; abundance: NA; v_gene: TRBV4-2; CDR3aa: CASSPRDRGMEAQYF
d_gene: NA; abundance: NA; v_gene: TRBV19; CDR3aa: CAAGSSGANVLTF
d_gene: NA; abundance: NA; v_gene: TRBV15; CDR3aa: CATSRDRAAYEQYF
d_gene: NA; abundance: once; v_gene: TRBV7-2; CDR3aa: CASSPFWGAVEQYF
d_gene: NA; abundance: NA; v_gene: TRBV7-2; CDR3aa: CASSVRGGVSETQYF
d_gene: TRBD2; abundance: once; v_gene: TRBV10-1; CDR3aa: CASSEMVAGGKETQYF
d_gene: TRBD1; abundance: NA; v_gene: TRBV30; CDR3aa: CAWSGHSRGLGVSGELFF
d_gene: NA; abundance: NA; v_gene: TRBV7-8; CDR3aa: CASSVTGGGYNEQFF